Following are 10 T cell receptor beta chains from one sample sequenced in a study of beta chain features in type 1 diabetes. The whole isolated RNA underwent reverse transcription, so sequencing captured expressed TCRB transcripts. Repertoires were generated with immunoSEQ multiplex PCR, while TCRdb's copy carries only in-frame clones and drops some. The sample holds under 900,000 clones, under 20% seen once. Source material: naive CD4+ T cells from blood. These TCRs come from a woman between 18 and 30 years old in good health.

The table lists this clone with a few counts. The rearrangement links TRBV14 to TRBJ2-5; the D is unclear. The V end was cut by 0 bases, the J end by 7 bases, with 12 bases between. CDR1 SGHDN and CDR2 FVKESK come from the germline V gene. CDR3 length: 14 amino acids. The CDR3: CASSQDARPGTQYF. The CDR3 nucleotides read TGTGCCAGCAGCCAAGATGCTCGGCCCGGGACCCAGTACTTC. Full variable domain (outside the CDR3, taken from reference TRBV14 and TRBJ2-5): EAGVTQFPSHSVIEKGQTVTLRCDPISGHDNLYWYRRVMGKEIKFLLHFVKESKQDESGMPNNRFLAERTGGTYSTLKVQPAELEDSGVYFCASSQDARPGTQYFGPGTRLLVL.

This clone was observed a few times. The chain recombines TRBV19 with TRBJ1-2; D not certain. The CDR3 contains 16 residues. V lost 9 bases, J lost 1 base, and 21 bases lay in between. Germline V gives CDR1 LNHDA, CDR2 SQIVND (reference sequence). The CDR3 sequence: CASTPDFGVFNYGYTF. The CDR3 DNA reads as TGTGCCAGCACCCCCGACTTTGGGGTCTTTAACTATGGCTACACCTTC.

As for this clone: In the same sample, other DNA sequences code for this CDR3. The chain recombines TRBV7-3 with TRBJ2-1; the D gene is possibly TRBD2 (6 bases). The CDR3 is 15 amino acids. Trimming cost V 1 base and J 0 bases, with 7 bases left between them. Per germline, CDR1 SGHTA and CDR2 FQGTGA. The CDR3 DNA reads TGTGCCAGCAGCTTAAATAGCGGCTCCTACAATGAGCAGTTCTTC. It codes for CASSLNSGSYNEQFF. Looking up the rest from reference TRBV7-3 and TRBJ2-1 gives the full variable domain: GAGVSQTPSNKVTEKGKYVELRCDPISGHTALYWYRQSLGQGPEFLIYFQGTGAADDSGLPNDRFFAVRPEGSVSTLKIQRTERGDSAVYLCASSLNSGSYNEQFFGPGTRLTVL.

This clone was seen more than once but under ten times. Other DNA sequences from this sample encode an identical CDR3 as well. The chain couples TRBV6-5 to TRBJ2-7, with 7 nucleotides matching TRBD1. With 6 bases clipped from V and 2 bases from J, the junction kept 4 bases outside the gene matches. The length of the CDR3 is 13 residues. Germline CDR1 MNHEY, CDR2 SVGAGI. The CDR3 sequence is CASSRDRAYEQYF. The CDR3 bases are TGTGCCAGCAGCCGAGACAGGGCCTACGAGCAGTACTTC.

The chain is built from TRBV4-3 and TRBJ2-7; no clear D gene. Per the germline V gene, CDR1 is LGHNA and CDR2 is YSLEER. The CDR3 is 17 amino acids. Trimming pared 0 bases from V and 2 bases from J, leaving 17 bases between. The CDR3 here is CASSQERISPGAYEQYF. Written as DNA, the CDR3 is TGCGCCAGCAGCCAAGAAAGGATAAGCCCCGGAGCCTACGAGCAGTACTTC.

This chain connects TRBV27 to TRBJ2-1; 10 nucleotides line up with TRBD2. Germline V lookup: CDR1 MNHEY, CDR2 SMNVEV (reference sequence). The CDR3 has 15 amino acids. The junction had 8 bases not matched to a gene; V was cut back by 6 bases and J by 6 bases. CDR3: CASRSSGGNPNEQFF. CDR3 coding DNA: TGTGCCAGCAGAAGTAGCGGGGGGAACCCCAATGAGCAGTTCTTC.

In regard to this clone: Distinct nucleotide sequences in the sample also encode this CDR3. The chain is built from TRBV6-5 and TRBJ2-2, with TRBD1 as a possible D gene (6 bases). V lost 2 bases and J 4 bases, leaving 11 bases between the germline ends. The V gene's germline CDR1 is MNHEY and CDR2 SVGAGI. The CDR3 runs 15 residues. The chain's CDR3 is CASSYEGGGTGELFF. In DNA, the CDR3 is TGTGCCAGCAGTTACGAAGGGGGTGGCACCGGGGAGCTGTTTTTT.

The CDR3 spells CASTSPSTGKKYNEQFF. For the CDR3, the DNA is TGTGCCAGCACCAGCCCCTCGACAGGGAAGAAATACAATGAGCAGTTCTTC. The rearrangement links TRBV6-4 to TRBJ2-1; 7 positions match TRBD1. Germline loops: CDR1 MRHNA, CDR2 SNTAGT. CDR3 length equals 17 residues. Unmatched junction bases numbered 16, after V lost 7 bases and J lost 4 bases.

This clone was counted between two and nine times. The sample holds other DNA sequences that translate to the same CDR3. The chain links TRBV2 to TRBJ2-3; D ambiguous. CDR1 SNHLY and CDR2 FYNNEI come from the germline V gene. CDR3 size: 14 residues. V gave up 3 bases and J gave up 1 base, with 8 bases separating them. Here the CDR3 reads CASSETTGTDTQYF. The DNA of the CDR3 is TGTGCCAGCAGTGAGACAACTGGCACAGATACGCAGTATTTT.

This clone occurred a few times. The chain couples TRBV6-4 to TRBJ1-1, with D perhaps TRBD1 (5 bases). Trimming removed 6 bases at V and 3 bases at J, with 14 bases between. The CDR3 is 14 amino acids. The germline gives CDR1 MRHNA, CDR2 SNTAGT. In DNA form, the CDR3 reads TGTGCCAGCAGCAGGGACCGGGCGGACACTGAAGCTTTCTTT. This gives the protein CASSRDRADTEAFF.